These 13 T cell receptor beta chains were all obtained from the same sample, sequenced in a study of T cells in Graves' hyperthyroidism and ophthalmopathy. From RNA transcripts, TCR beta CDR3 regions were amplified. Using the HTBI primer set, a first-round RT-PCR was run on the TCR CDR3. MiXCR, applied by TCRdb to the multiplex PCR reads, yields one record per CDR3 protein. The sample contains hundreds of thousands of distinct CDR3 sequences, about 45% of which appear only once. Sequencing used peripheral blood or thyroid tissue (not recorded which). The receptors were gathered from an adult man with Graves' disease, either hyperthyroidism or ophthalmopathy (not recorded which).

The chain is built from TRBV20-1 and TRBJ2-5; D may be TRBD1 (6 bases). V gave up 1 base and J gave up 4 bases, with 10 bases separating them. The V gene's germline CDR1 is DFQATT and CDR2 SNEGSKA (reference sequence). The CDR3 length is 13 residues. CDR3 coding DNA: TGCAGTGCTAGAGGGGGGCGGATAGAGACCCAGTACTTC. This gives the protein CSARGGRIETQYF.

This clonotype was detected a few times. The V call is TRBV19, the J call TRBJ1-6; unclear D gene. The CDR3 is 15 residues long. The germline V and J ends were trimmed by 5 bases and 4 bases, with 12 bases remaining between them. In germline, CDR1 is LNHDA, CDR2 SQIVND (reference sequence). The CDR3 DNA sequence: TGTGCCAGTAGTTTCGGACGGGCTTATAATTCACCCCTCCACTTT. Its translation: CASSFGRAYNSPLHF. The entire variable domain, with the rest obtained from reference TRBV19 and TRBJ1-6, is as follows: DGGITQSPKYLFRKEGQNVTLSCEQNLNHDAMYWYRQDPGQGLRLIYYSQIVNDFQKGDIAEGYSVSREKKESFPLTVTSAQKNPTAFYLCASSFGRAYNSPLHFGNGTRLTVT.

This clonotype was recorded many times. DNA of the CDR3: TGCGCCAGCAGCGTTACTTGGGACAGCTCTGGAAACACCATATATTTT. Amino acids: CASSVTWDSSGNTIYF. The chain recombines TRBV10-2 with TRBJ1-3; 7 bases agree with TRBD1. The CDR3 covers 16 residues. Per the germline V gene, CDR1 is WSHSY and CDR2 is SAAADI. V dropped 6 bases and J dropped 0; count of bases not matched to a gene: 8.

The rearrangement uses TRBV24-1 and TRBJ1-2; TRBD1 matches at 7 bases. Per germline, CDR1 KGHDR and CDR2 SFDVKD. J was trimmed by 4 bases and V by 4 bases; bases with no gene match: 11. The CDR3 contains 16 residues. The CDR3 nucleotides read TGTGCCACCAGTGACGCATGGACAGGAGACCGCTATGGCTACACCTTC. It is translated as CATSDAWTGDRYGYTF.

The chain uses TRBV7-8 and TRBJ2-7; the D gene is possibly TRBD1 (7 bases). The V end lost 5 bases, the J end lost 3 bases, and 14 bases lay between the germline ends. The length of the CDR3 is 14 residues. CDR1 is SGHVS and CDR2 is FQNEAQ in the germline V gene. The CDR3 nucleotides read TGTGCCAGCAGCCGAGGCAGGGGGGACTACGAGCAGTACTTC. This translates into CASSRGRGDYEQYF.

The chain joins TRBV7-2 to TRBJ1-2; possibly TRBD1 for D (5 bases). The CDR3 runs 14 residues. Per the germline V gene, CDR1 is SGHTA and CDR2 is FQGNSA. V was clipped by 1 base and J by 8 bases, with 14 bases between them. In nucleotides, the CDR3 is TGTGCCAGCAGCTTAGAGCAAGGTTGGGGCGGCTACACCTTC. Its protein is CASSLEQGWGGYTF. Supplemented by reference TRBV7-2 and TRBJ1-2, the full variable domain reads GAGVSQSPSNKVTEKGKDVELRCDPISGHTALYWYRQSLGQGLEFLIYFQGNSAPDKSGLPSDRFSAERTGGSVSTLTIQRTQQEDSAVYLCASSLEQGWGGYTFGSGTRLTVV.

This clonotype has a count of ten or more. The chain has TRBV2 and TRBJ1-4; 9 nucleotides align to TRBD1. V was clipped by 6 bases and J by 8 bases; unmatched bases: 7. Germline assignment: CDR1 SNHLY and CDR2 FYNNEI. The CDR3 has 14 amino acids. This chain's CDR3 is CASSRTGAPEKLFF. CDR3 nucleotide sequence: TGTGCCAGCAGCCGGACAGGGGCACCGGAAAAACTGTTTTTT.

A remark on this clonotype: This could be a read error, since a much larger clone is one nucleotide away. This chain links TRBV7-6 with TRBJ2-5; TRBD1 matches 8 bases. Germline assignment: CDR1 SGHVS and CDR2 FNYEAQ. The CDR3 length is 15 residues. Germline trimming cut 1 base from V and 4 bases from J; bases unmatched to any gene: 5. The CDR3 sequence is CASSLVPGGRETQYF. The CDR3 DNA follows: TGTGCCAGCAGCTTAGTTCCAGGGGGCCGAGAGACCCAGTACTTC.

This clonotype was seen more than once but under ten times. In nucleotides, the CDR3 is TGTGCCAGCGTGGACAGGCCAATCTCTGGGGCCAACGTCCTGACTTTC. Translation gives CASVDRPISGANVLTF. The genes are TRBV6-6 and TRBJ2-6; 7 nucleotides agree with TRBD1. The germline V gene encodes CDR1 MNHNY and CDR2 SVGAGI (reference sequence). V dropped 8 bases and J dropped 0; count of bases not matched to a gene: 7. This CDR3 is built from 16 residues.

In its sample, this clonotype was seen a few times. The chain has TRBV9 and TRBJ2-7, with 10 bases fitting TRBD1. In germline, CDR1 is SGDLS, CDR2 YYNGEE. V shed 7 bases, J shed 5 bases, and the junction held 9 bases outside the gene matches. The CDR3 sequence is 14 residues long. The CDR3 DNA is TGTGCCAGCCACCTCCGGGACAGGGGTCACGAGCAGTACTTC. Translating gives CASHLRDRGHEQYF.

This clonotype was observed a handful of times. The chain is built from TRBV7-2 and TRBJ1-1, with D possibly being TRBD1 (5 bases). Germline loops: CDR1 SGHTA, CDR2 FQGNSA. V dropped 5 bases and J dropped 2 bases, with 12 bases sitting between them. This CDR3 has 14 amino acids. CDR3 protein: CASSRWDPNTEAFF. The CDR3 nucleotides are TGTGCCAGCAGCAGGTGGGACCCCAACACTGAAGCTTTCTTT.

The table lists this clonotype with a few counts. The V gene is TRBV4-1, the J gene TRBJ1-6; 7 bases are a match to TRBD1. The CDR3 consists of 16 residues. V lost 4 bases to trimming and J lost 8 bases; unmatched junction nucleotides: 11. The V gene's germline CDR1 is MGHRA and CDR2 YSYEKL. Written as DNA, the CDR3 is TGCGCCAGCAGCCCTTATTCCGGGACAGTTGATTCACCCCTCCACTTT. As protein: CASSPYSGTVDSPLHF.

The J gene is TRBJ2-7, the V gene TRBV6-1, with TRBD2 matching over 12 bases. CDR1 is MNHNS and CDR2 is SASEGT in the germline V gene. The CDR3 runs 14 residues. V trimming: 5 bases; J trimming: 6 bases; junction bases outside the gene matches: 5. CDR3 in amino acids: CASSLAGGPREQYF. The CDR3 DNA reads TGTGCCAGCAGTCTAGCGGGAGGGCCCCGCGAGCAGTACTTC.